This T cell receptor beta chain was captured by sequencing in a study of blood T cell dynamics during melanoma immunotherapy. The CDR3 runs to 14 residues. With 0 bases clipped from V and 6 bases from J, the junction kept 3 bases outside the gene matches. Germline V gives CDR1 SGHRS, CDR2 YFSETQ. As to time point: week 3, after first cycle of checkpoint inhibitor. Every bulk PBMC sample received the same 350 ng of DNA. The protocol was immunoSEQ multiplex PCR, while the TCRdb copy is restricted to in-frame clones and leaves out a portion. The data hold about 9,000 clones, with about 85% observed a single time.

The sequenced sample was blood, obtained from a patient treated with checkpoint blockade. This receptor was taken from a human donor with melanoma. The V gene is TRBV5-1, the J gene TRBJ1-2, with 9 bases aligning to TRBD1. The CDR3 spells CASSLVGTGNGYTF. In nucleotides, the CDR3 is TGCGCCAGCAGCTTGGTAGGGACAGGGAATGGCTACACCTTC. The full variable domain, with the rest looked up from reference TRBV5-1 and TRBJ1-2, is KAGVTQTPRYLIKTRGQQVTLSCSPISGHRSVSWYQQTPGQGLQFLFEYFSETQRNKGNFPGRFSGRQFSNSRSEMNVSTLELGDSALYLCASSLVGTGNGYTFGSGTRLTVV.